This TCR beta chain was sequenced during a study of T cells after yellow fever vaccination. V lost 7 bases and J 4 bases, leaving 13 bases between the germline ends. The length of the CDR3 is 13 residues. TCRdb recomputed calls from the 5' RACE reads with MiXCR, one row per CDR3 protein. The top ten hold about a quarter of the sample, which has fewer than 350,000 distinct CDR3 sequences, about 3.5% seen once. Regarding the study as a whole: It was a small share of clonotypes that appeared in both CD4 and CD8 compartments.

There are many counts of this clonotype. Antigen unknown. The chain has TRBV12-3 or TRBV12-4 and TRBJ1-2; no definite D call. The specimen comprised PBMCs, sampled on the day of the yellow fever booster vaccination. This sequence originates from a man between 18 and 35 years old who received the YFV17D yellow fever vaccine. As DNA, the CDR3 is TGTGCCAGCATCCGGTATCACGGCTATGGCTACACCTTC. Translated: CASIRYHGYGYTF.